What follows are 13 T cell receptor beta chains derived from one specimen sequenced in a study of T cells in localized non-small cell lung cancer. The assay was immunoSEQ multiplex PCR, and TCRdb's table has in-frame clones only and misses some. Of fewer than 20,000 clones listed, around 90% are singletons. The sequencing used peripheral blood mononuclear cells, collected before any cancer treatment. Receptors originate from a woman aged 40-70 years with stage III lung adenocarcinoma.

V is TRBV27 and J is TRBJ1-6; D gene uncertain. This CDR3 spans 14 amino acids. Between the trimmed V and J ends, which lost 2 bases and 6 bases, there was a span of 8 bases. Germline CDR1 is MNHEY and CDR2 is SMNVEV (reference sequence). DNA for the CDR3: TGTGCCAGCAGTTTAGTCACACTTAATTCACCCCTCCACTTT. This gives the protein CASSLVTLNSPLHF.

The chain couples TRBV2 to TRBJ2-1, with TRBD2 identical over 8 bases. J was trimmed by 4 bases and V by 4 bases; bases with no gene match: 3. CDR1 and CDR2 (germline): SNHLY, FYNNEI. The CDR3 sequence is 14 residues long. The CDR3 spells CASSAGTRYNEQFF. For the CDR3, the DNA is TGTGCCAGCAGTGCCGGGACTAGATACAATGAGCAGTTCTTC.

V and J are TRBV7-2 and TRBJ2-5, with D uncertain. This CDR3 contains 12 residues. V dropped 3 bases and J dropped 1 base, with 3 bases sitting between them. CDR1 SGHTA and CDR2 FQGNSA come from the germline V gene. CDR3 sequence (DNA): TGTGCCAGCAGCTTGGGCCAAGAGACCCAGTACTTC. Its protein product is CASSLGQETQYF.

In nucleotides, the CDR3 is TGCGCCAGCAGCTTGGATTCAGGGGGCGTCTGGGAGCAGTTCTTC. Its protein is CASSLDSGGVWEQFF. The chain employs TRBV5-1 and TRBJ2-1, with 8 bases aligning to TRBD1. V lost 0 bases and J lost 10; bases outside the gene matches: 9. The CDR3 consists of 15 residues. Per germline, CDR1 SGHRS and CDR2 YFSETQ.

This clone showed up just once. The chain recombines TRBV28 with TRBJ2-7; D not resolved. The V end lost 5 bases, the J end lost 3 bases, and 8 bases lay between the germline ends. This CDR3 comprises 12 residues. Germline CDR1 and CDR2: MDHEN and SYDVKM. The CDR3 sequence is CASSGRVYEQYF. Here the CDR3 DNA reads TGTGCCAGCAGTGGCCGGGTCTACGAGCAGTACTTC.

The J gene is TRBJ1-1, the V gene TRBV7-6; TRBD1 might be the D (5 bases). Germline CDR1 and CDR2: SGHVS and FNYEAQ. This CDR3 region has 15 residues. V shed 6 bases and J shed 2 bases, with 16 bases lying between them. The CDR3 here is CASSKGGGDNTEAFF. The CDR3 nucleotides read TGTGCCAGCAGTAAGGGTGGAGGGGACAACACTGAAGCTTTCTTT. The whole variable domain, filled in from reference TRBV7-6 and TRBJ1-1, reads GAGVSQSPRYKVTKRGQDVALRCDPISGHVSLYWYRQALGQGPEFLTYFNYEAQQDKSGLPNDRFSAERPEGSISTLTIQRTEQRDSAMYRCASSKGGGDNTEAFFGQGTRLTVV.

This chain links TRBV5-6 with TRBJ2-2; maybe TRBD2 (6 bases). CDR3 size: 16 residues. The V and J ends lost 0 bases and 0 bases respectively, with 9 bases between them. Germline V gives CDR1 SGHDT, CDR2 YYEEEE. The CDR3 here is CASSLVGGPNTGELFF. CDR3 coding DNA: TGTGCCAGCAGCTTGGTCGGGGGACCGAACACCGGGGAGCTGTTTTTT.

This sequence joins TRBV4-1 and TRBJ1-5; 9 positions match TRBD1. This CDR3 contains 16 residues. The J segment lost 5 bases and the V segment lost 5 bases, leaving 10 bases of the junction unmatched. The germline CDR1 and CDR2 sequences are MGHRA and YSYEKL. In DNA, the CDR3 is TGCGCCAGCAGCGCCCACCGGGACAGGGTATATCAGCCCCAGCATTTT. It encodes CASSAHRDRVYQPQHF.

CDR3 amino acids: CASSSDRRSGNTIYF. CDR3 in DNA: TGTGCCAGCAGCTCAGACAGGCGCTCTGGAAACACCATATATTTT. The gene calls are TRBV7-9 and TRBJ1-3; TRBD1 is a possible D gene (6 bases). From germline, CDR1 is SEHNR and CDR2 FQNEAQ (reference sequence). Trimming took 4 bases from V and 0 from J, leaving 10 bases between them. The CDR3 extends over 15 amino acids.

The CDR3 region is CASSPQGRLSYNEQFF. The DNA of the CDR3 is TGTGCCAGCAGCCCTCAGGGGAGGCTCTCCTACAATGAGCAGTTCTTC. The gene calls are TRBV13 and TRBJ2-1, with D perhaps matching TRBD1 or TRBD2 (6 bases each). Germline V gives CDR1 PRHDT, CDR2 FYEKMQ (reference sequence). The CDR3 runs to 16 residues. The V end lost 5 bases, the J end lost 0 bases, and 14 bases lay between the germline ends.

This sequence joins TRBV4-1 and TRBJ2-3; possible D gene TRBD2, 7 bases. Trimming pared 0 bases from V and 4 bases from J, leaving 11 bases between. Germline V CDR1 and CDR2: MGHRA, YSYEKL. This CDR3 has 15 residues. CDR3 DNA: TGCGCCAGCAGCCAAGAGGGCGGGGGCGCAGATACGCAGTATTTT. The encoded protein is CASSQEGGGADTQYF.

The CDR3 nucleotides are TGCGCCAGCAGCCAAGTTGTTAGCGGGAGGGGAGATACGCAGTATTTT. This codes for CASSQVVSGRGDTQYF. The V and J genes are TRBV4-1 and TRBJ2-3, with 11 bases fitting TRBD2. The CDR3 length is 16 residues. Trimming at V came to 1 base and at J to 5 bases, leaving 5 bases not matched to a gene. CDR1 is MGHRA and CDR2 is YSYEKL in the germline V gene.

CDR3 residues: CASSSGAGHNEQFF. In DNA, the CDR3 is TGTGCCAGCAGCTCGGGGGCGGGTCACAATGAGCAGTTCTTC. The chain employs TRBV5-6 and TRBJ2-1; the D gene could be TRBD1 or TRBD2 (6 bases each). Per germline, CDR1 SGHDT and CDR2 YYEEEE. The V end was cut by 3 bases, the J end by 5 bases, with 12 bases between. This CDR3 is built from 14 residues.